This T cell receptor (beta chain) was identified during a study of molecular identifiers for immune sequencing clone quantification. TCRdb re-analysed the PCR reads in MiXCR, keeping a single row per CDR3 protein. The sample holds some 100,000 distinct CDR3 sequences, roughly 38% seen once. Trimming took 3 bases from V and 0 from J, leaving 12 bases between them. Germline V gene lookup returns CDR1 MGHDK and CDR2 SYGVNS. The CDR3 is 15 amino acids. This clonotype was seen repeatedly, ten times or more. The sequence derives from a human donor in good health. Some libraries in this study had Jurkat cell RNA spiked in. The source material was naive CD8+ T cells from blood, with Jurkat cell RNA spiked in. Subset of the sample: FACS-sorted CD8+CD4-CCR7+CD45RA+ naive T cells. V usage is TRBV25-1 and J usage is TRBJ2-7; the D gene is possibly TRBD1 (5 bases). The CDR3 sequence: CASSDRRTSSYEQYF. As DNA, the CDR3 is TGTGCCAGCAGTGACCGCAGGACAAGCTCCTACGAGCAGTACTTC.